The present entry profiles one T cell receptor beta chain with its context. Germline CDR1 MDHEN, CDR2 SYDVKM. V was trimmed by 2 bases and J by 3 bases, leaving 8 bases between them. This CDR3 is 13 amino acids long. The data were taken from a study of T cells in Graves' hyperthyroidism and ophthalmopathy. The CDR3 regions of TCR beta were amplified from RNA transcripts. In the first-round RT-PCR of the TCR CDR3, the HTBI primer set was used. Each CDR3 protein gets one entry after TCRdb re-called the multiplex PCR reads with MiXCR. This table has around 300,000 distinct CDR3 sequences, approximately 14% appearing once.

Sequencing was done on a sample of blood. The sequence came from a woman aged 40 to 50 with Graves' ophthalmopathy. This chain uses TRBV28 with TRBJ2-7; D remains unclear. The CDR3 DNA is TGTGCCAGCAGTTTAGAGCTCGTCTACGAGCAGTACTTC. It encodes CASSLELVYEQYF.